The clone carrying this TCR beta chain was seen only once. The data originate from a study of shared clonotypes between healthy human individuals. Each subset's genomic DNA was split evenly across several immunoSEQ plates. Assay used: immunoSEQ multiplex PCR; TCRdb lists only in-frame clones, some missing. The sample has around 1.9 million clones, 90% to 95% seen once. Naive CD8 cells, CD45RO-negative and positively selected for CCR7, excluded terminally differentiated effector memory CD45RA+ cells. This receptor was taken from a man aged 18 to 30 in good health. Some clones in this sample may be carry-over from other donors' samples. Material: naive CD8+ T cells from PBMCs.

The CDR3 region is CASSPTAGNPNTEAFF. CDR3 nucleotides: TGTGCCAGCAGCCCTACGGCGGGGAATCCAAACACTGAAGCTTTCTTT. The J gene is TRBJ1-1, the V gene TRBV7-2; D call uncertain. CDR3 length equals 16 residues. The germline V gene has CDR1 SGHTA and CDR2 FQGNSA. Trimming took off 5 bases at V and 2 bases at J, with 18 bases between the two ends.